These 22 T cell receptor beta chains were all obtained from the same sample, sequenced in a study of early T cells in non-severe SARS-CoV-2 infection. TCRdb ran MiXCR on the 5' RACE reads and lists one entry per CDR3 protein. Seen here are about 70,000 distinct CDR3 sequences, approximately 12% observed once, and the top ten hold about a sixth. Sequencing used whole blood, obtained at baseline. The receptors shown here come from an adult who was a healthcare worker with PCR-confirmed SARS-CoV-2 infection or an uninfected control (not recorded which). The donor label of this sample is uncertain.

In its sample, this clonotype was seen many times. This chain connects TRBV7-9 to TRBJ1-1, with D possibly matching TRBD1 (6 bases). Trimming removed 4 bases from V and 1 base from J, with 13 bases in between. The CDR3 totals 15 residues. Germline values: CDR1 SEHNR, CDR2 FQNEAQ (reference sequence). For the CDR3, the DNA is TGTGCCAGCAGCTCCCCCCAGGGGCAGAACACTGAAGCTTTCTTT. This encodes CASSSPQGQNTEAFF.

This clonotype showed up many times. This chain joins TRBV27 and TRBJ2-7, with 10 bases matching TRBD1. Germline CDR1 is MNHEY and CDR2 is SMNVEV (reference sequence). Trimming cost V 2 bases and J 5 bases; bases outside gene matches: 9. The CDR3 loop spans 16 amino acids. The CDR3 reads CASSLMSGTGVHEQYF. CDR3 nucleotide sequence: TGTGCCAGCAGTTTAATGTCGGGGACAGGGGTCCACGAGCAGTACTTC.

The rearrangement uses TRBV9 and TRBJ2-3; the D gene is possibly TRBD2 (5 bases). V lost 1 base and J lost 0, with 12 bases in between. The CDR3 is 16 amino acids. CDR1 and CDR2 (germline): SGDLS, YYNGEE. The CDR3 coding sequence is TGTGCCAGCAGCGTAAATTTGGGCGGGAGCACAGATACGCAGTATTTT. This translates into CASSVNLGGSTDTQYF.

This chain links TRBV9 with TRBJ2-3, with 7 nucleotides matching TRBD2. Germline V gives CDR1 SGDLS, CDR2 YYNGEE. The CDR3 consists of 16 residues. V was clipped by 3 bases and J by 4 bases; unmatched bases: 11. CDR3 loop: CASSGTGGLGADTQYF. The DNA for the CDR3 is TGTGCCAGCAGCGGCACCGGAGGACTAGGGGCAGATACGCAGTATTTT.

This clonotype was picked up a small number of times. The genes are TRBV29-1 and TRBJ1-1; 8 positions agree with TRBD1. The germline CDR1 and CDR2 sequences are SQVTM and ANQGSEA. This CDR3 comprises 13 residues. The V segment lost 6 bases and the J segment 1 base; nucleotides outside the gene matches: 4. The CDR3 loop reads CSVNRGTNTEAFF. CDR3 sequence (DNA): TGCAGCGTGAACAGGGGGACGAACACTGAAGCTTTCTTT.

This clonotype was seen repeatedly, ten times or more. The gene calls are TRBV6-6 and TRBJ2-1; 7 nucleotides match TRBD1. This CDR3 region has 15 residues. The germline V gene has CDR1 MNHNY and CDR2 SVGAGI (reference sequence). The V and J ends lost 5 bases and 6 bases, in that order; junction bases with no gene match: 10. CDR3 coding DNA: TGTGCCAGCAGTCCGGCGGCAGGGGGTGGCAATGAGCAGTTCTTC. Translating it yields CASSPAAGGGNEQFF.

At least ten counts were recorded for this clonotype. V and J are TRBV29-1 and TRBJ1-5; TRBD1 aligns across 9 bases. V lost 7 bases, J lost 2 bases, and 6 bases stayed unmatched. CDR3 length: 14 amino acids. CDR1 and CDR2 (germline): SQVTM, ANQGSEA. In DNA, the CDR3 is TGCAGCGCATGTACAGGGGGCGGCAATCAGCCCCAGCATTTT. It codes for CSACTGGGNQPQHF.

The rearrangement links TRBV10-2 to TRBJ1-6; D remains unclear. V was clipped by 3 bases and J by 7 bases, with 7 bases between them. CDR1 and CDR2 from the germline V gene are WSHSY and SAAADI. CDR3 length: 13 amino acids. Written as DNA, the CDR3 is TGCGCCAGCAGTGATTTAGGGAATTCACCCCTCCACTTT. As protein: CASSDLGNSPLHF.

This clonotype was seen repeatedly, ten times or more. The genes are TRBV6-1 and TRBJ2-3, with a weak D call TRBD1 (7 bases). There are 15 residues in the CDR3. V lost 6 bases, J lost 0 bases, and 13 bases lay in between. Germline CDR1 and CDR2: MNHNS and SASEGT. The CDR3 nucleotides read TGTGCCAGCAGCCCCAGGGGGGTTAGCACAGATACGCAGTATTTT. Encoded protein: CASSPRGVSTDTQYF.

The rearrangement links TRBV5-1 to TRBJ2-7; D gene unclear. This CDR3 comprises 14 residues. Trimming shortened V by 0 bases and J by 6 bases, and 13 bases separated the two germline ends. From germline, CDR1 is SGHRS and CDR2 YFSETQ. CDR3 protein: CASSLVINSPEQYF. CDR3 in DNA: TGCGCCAGCAGCTTGGTTATCAACAGTCCCGAGCAGTACTTC.

The chain combines TRBV18 with TRBJ2-7; 11 nucleotides match TRBD2. Germline lookup yields CDR1 KGHSH and CDR2 LQKENI. The CDR3 contains 16 residues. With 3 bases clipped from V and 3 bases from J, the junction kept 7 bases outside the gene matches. CDR3 DNA sequence: TGTGCCAGCTCACCCTATCTAGCGGGGGGAGGCTACGAGCAGTACTTC. This translates into CASSPYLAGGGYEQYF.

Ten or more counts support this clonotype. The chain recombines TRBV5-4 with TRBJ2-5; D gene ambiguous. This CDR3 comprises 16 residues. Between the trimmed V and J ends, which lost 2 bases and 2 bases, there was a span of 16 bases. Germline V gives CDR1 SGHNT, CDR2 YYREEE (reference sequence). CDR3 amino acids: CASSLLTAGSQETQYF. The CDR3, as DNA: TGTGCCAGCAGCTTACTCACGGCAGGCTCGCAAGAGACCCAGTACTTC.

The V and J genes are TRBV19 and TRBJ1-5; 9 bases are a match to TRBD1. The CDR3 runs to 17 residues. Per germline, CDR1 LNHDA and CDR2 SQIVND (reference sequence). Trimming cost V 7 bases and J 0 bases; bases outside gene matches: 10. The CDR3 sequence: CASNPRTGEYSNQPQHF. The CDR3 DNA follows: TGTGCCAGTAACCCCCGGACAGGGGAATATAGCAATCAGCCCCAGCATTTT.

In its sample, this clonotype was seen a few times. The CDR3, as DNA: TGCAGCGGCAAAGAGGGGCTTGACTGGCAGTACTTC. Its protein product is CSGKEGLDWQYF. The rearrangement joins TRBV29-1 to TRBJ2-7; TRBD1 or TRBD2 may be the D gene (5 bases each). This CDR3 has 12 amino acids. The V end lost 7 bases, the J end lost 9 bases, and 19 bases lay between the germline ends. Germline values: CDR1 SQVTM, CDR2 ANQGSEA.

This clonotype showed up many times. The V call is TRBV7-3, the J call TRBJ1-1, with unresolved D. Germline-derived CDR1 and CDR2 are SGHTA and FQGTGA. This CDR3 has 13 amino acids. Trimming cost V 5 bases and J 5 bases, with 12 bases left between them. For the CDR3, the DNA is TGTGCCAGCAGCGTGACTCTGGGGACTGAAGCTTTCTTT. This sequence encodes CASSVTLGTEAFF.

The rearrangement joins TRBV21-1 to TRBJ2-1; TRBD1, the D gene given by the table, was not confirmed from the DNA. TRBV21-1 is listed as a pseudogene. The CDR3 totals 14 residues. In DNA, the CDR3 is TGTGCCAGACCAAAGGGGGACGTCGGGGATGAGCAGTTCTTC. It encodes CARPKGDVGDEQFF.

The V call is TRBV6-6, the J call TRBJ2-7; 7 bases agree with TRBD2. Germline trimming cut 5 bases from V and 4 bases from J; bases unmatched to any gene: 11. Germline V gene lookup returns CDR1 MNHNY and CDR2 SVGAGI (reference sequence). The CDR3 runs to 15 residues. The CDR3 reads CASSIGWEGGYEQYF. The CDR3 DNA reads as TGTGCCAGCAGTATAGGTTGGGAGGGAGGTTACGAGCAGTACTTC.

This clonotype was found many times. The chain recombines TRBV7-8 with TRBJ2-7; D not resolved. V was shortened by 5 bases and J by 5 bases, with 10 bases between the two germline ends. The CDR3 extends over 12 amino acids. CDR1 SGHVS and CDR2 FQNEAQ come from the germline V gene. CDR3 protein: CASSESTDEQYF. In DNA, the CDR3 is TGTGCCAGCAGCGAGAGCACCGACGAGCAGTACTTC.

This clonotype was found many times. The V call is TRBV5-1, the J call TRBJ2-7; 12 bases align to TRBD2. Germline CDR1 and CDR2: SGHRS and YFSETQ. The CDR3 is made up of 17 amino acids. The trim removed 0 bases at V and 3 bases at J, leaving 7 bases unmatched. The CDR3 region has the DNA TGCGCCAGCAGCTTGGCACTAGCGGGAGGCCATGACTACGAGCAGTACTTC. As protein: CASSLALAGGHDYEQYF.

This clonotype occurred a few times. The chain is built from TRBV6-5 and TRBJ2-3; tentatively, D is TRBD2 (5 bases). Trimming stripped 3 bases from V and 7 bases from J, with 17 bases between. Per germline, CDR1 MNHEY and CDR2 SVGAGI. This CDR3 is 15 amino acids long. CDR3 coding DNA: TGTGCCAGCAGTTATTCGCTTAGCGTCCAACATACGCAGTATTTT. Its translation is CASSYSLSVQHTQYF.

This clonotype was counted many times. The gene calls are TRBV18 and TRBJ1-1; D is possibly TRBD1 (6 bases). The germline V gene has CDR1 KGHSH and CDR2 LQKENI. The CDR3 runs 17 residues. The germline V and J ends were trimmed by 4 bases and 1 base, with 19 bases remaining between them. This CDR3 reads CASSLLGAGAPNTEAFF. CDR3 DNA sequence: TGTGCCAGCTCACTACTGGGCGCAGGGGCTCCGAACACTGAAGCTTTCTTT.

The chain has TRBV12-3 or TRBV12-4 and TRBJ1-1, with D hard to call. The CDR3 contains 12 residues. The V and J ends lost 11 bases and 3 bases respectively, with 13 bases between them. CDR3 sequence: CADGRKDTEAFF. CDR3 coding DNA: TGTGCCGATGGCCGGAAGGACACTGAAGCTTTCTTT.